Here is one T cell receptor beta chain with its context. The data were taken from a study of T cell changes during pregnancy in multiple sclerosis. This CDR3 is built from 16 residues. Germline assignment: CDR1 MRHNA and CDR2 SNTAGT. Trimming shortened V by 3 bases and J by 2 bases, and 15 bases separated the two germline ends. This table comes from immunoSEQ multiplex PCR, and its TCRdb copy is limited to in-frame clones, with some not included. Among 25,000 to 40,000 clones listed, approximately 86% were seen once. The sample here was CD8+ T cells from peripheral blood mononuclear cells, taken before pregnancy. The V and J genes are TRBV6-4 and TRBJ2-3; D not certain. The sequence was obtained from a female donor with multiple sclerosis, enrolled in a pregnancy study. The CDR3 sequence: CASSDSPGSPTDTQYF. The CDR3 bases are TGTGCCAGCAGTGATTCTCCAGGCAGTCCCACAGATACGCAGTATTTT.